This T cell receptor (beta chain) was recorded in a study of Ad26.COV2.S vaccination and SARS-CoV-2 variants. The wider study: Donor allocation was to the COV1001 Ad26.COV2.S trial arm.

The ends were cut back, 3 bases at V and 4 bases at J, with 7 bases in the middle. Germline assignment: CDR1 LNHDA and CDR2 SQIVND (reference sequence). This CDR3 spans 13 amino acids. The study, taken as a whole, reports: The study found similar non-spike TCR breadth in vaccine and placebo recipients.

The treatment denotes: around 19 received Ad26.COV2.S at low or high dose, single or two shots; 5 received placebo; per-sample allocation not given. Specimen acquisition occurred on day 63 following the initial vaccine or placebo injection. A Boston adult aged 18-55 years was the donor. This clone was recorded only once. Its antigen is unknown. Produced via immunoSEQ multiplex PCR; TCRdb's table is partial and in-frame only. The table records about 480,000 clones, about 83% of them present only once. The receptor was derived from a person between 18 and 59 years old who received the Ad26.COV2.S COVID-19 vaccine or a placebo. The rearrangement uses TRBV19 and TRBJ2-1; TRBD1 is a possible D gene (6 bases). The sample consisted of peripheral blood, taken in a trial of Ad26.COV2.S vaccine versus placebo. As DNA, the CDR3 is TGTGCCAGTAGTATCCAGGGGTACAATGAGCAGTTCTTC. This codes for CASSIQGYNEQFF.